Following are 15 T cell receptor beta chains from one sample sequenced in a study of shared clonotypes between healthy human individuals. Terminally differentiated effector memory CD45RA+ cells were left out of the naive CD8 fraction, which was CD45RO-negative and positively selected for CCR7. Produced via immunoSEQ multiplex PCR; TCRdb's table is partial and in-frame only. Here the sample spans some 2.1 million clones, about 95% being singletons. Sequences were obtained from naive CD8+ T cells sorted from blood. These receptors were obtained from a man younger than 30 in good health.

The chain links TRBV7-9 to TRBJ1-1; D call uncertain. V lost 5 bases and J 8 bases, leaving 9 bases between the germline ends. Germline loops: CDR1 SEHNR, CDR2 FQNEAQ (reference sequence). This CDR3 region has 11 residues. The CDR3: CASSPSPEAFF. CDR3 nucleotides: TGTGCCAGCAGCCCCAGCCCAGAAGCTTTCTTT.

The chain employs TRBV7-2 and TRBJ2-7; D gene ambiguous. The germline V gene has CDR1 SGHTA and CDR2 FQGNSA. Trimming left V 5 bases short and J 5 bases short, with 13 bases between. The CDR3 sequence is 13 residues long. The CDR3: CASSHPGYDEQYF. The CDR3 coding sequence is TGTGCCAGCAGCCACCCTGGATACGACGAGCAGTACTTC.

CDR3 sequence reads: CASSRGIRYPGYTF. The DNA for the CDR3 is TGCGCCAGCTCCCGTGGGATCCGCTATCCTGGCTACACCTTC. The chain combines TRBV4-3 with TRBJ1-2; unclear D gene. The CDR3 sequence is 14 residues long. Germline lookup yields CDR1 LGHNA and CDR2 YSLEER. The V gene lost 8 bases and the J gene lost 7 bases, with 20 bases spanning the gap.

This clone showed up just once. This rearrangement joins TRBV27 to TRBJ2-3; maybe TRBD1 (6 bases). CDR3 size: 15 residues. Per the germline V gene, CDR1 is MNHEY and CDR2 is SMNVEV (reference sequence). The V and J ends lost 2 bases and 2 bases respectively, with 11 bases between them. The CDR3 loop is CASSLGGGYTDTQYF. CDR3 coding DNA: TGTGCCAGCAGTTTAGGGGGCGGATACACAGATACGCAGTATTTT.

CDR3 sequence (DNA): TGCGCCAGCAGCCAAGATTTGGGACCCGGCATCTCAACTAATGAAAAACTGTTTTTT. Translating it yields CASSQDLGPGISTNEKLFF. This chain connects TRBV4-1 to TRBJ1-4; D perhaps matches TRBD1 (5 bases). V dropped 0 bases and J dropped 0 bases, with 17 bases sitting between them. The CDR3 has 19 amino acids. Germline V gives CDR1 MGHRA, CDR2 YSYEKL.

The chain joins TRBV14 to TRBJ1-1; D gene ambiguous. Germline V gene data show CDR1 as SGHDN and CDR2 as FVKESK. V lost 6 bases and J 0 bases, leaving 11 bases between the germline ends. CDR3 size: 14 residues. CDR3: CASSRRGMNTEAFF. The CDR3 nucleotides read TGTGCCAGCAGTCGACGGGGAATGAACACTGAAGCTTTCTTT.

The J gene is TRBJ1-4, the V gene TRBV27, with a possible D match to TRBD1 (5 bases). The germline V gene encodes CDR1 MNHEY and CDR2 SMNVEV (reference sequence). This CDR3 has 15 residues. Trimming removed 5 bases at V and 3 bases at J, with 13 bases between. CDR3 residues: CASSPAGPANEKLFF. In nucleotides, the CDR3 is TGTGCCAGCAGTCCCGCAGGGCCCGCTAATGAAAAACTGTTTTTT.

The chain combines TRBV4-1 with TRBJ2-3, with 12 bases fitting TRBD2. This CDR3 has 18 residues. CDR1 is MGHRA, CDR2 YSYEKL, per germline. Germline trimming cut 2 bases from V and 4 bases from J; bases unmatched to any gene: 10. This chain's CDR3 is CASSQLPGLAGSADTQYF. As DNA, the CDR3 is TGCGCCAGCAGCCAACTTCCCGGACTAGCGGGATCAGCAGATACGCAGTATTTT.

The rearrangement uses TRBV7-6 and TRBJ1-1; 9 bases align to TRBD1. The CDR3 consists of 14 residues. Germline trimming cut 7 bases from V and 2 bases from J; bases unmatched to any gene: 5. The germline gives CDR1 SGHVS, CDR2 FNYEAQ. CDR3 residues: CASTRTGANTEAFF. CDR3 coding DNA: TGTGCCAGCACTAGGACAGGGGCTAACACTGAAGCTTTCTTT.

V is TRBV7-9 and J is TRBJ1-1, with D possibly matching TRBD1 (6 bases). The V and J ends lost 8 bases and 1 base respectively, with 8 bases between them. CDR3 size: 12 residues. Germline CDR1 and CDR2: SEHNR and FQNEAQ (reference sequence). DNA of the CDR3: TGTGCCAGCGGGGGGCAGAACACTGAAGCTTTCTTT. Encoded protein: CASGGQNTEAFF. The entire variable domain, with the rest obtained from reference TRBV7-9 and TRBJ1-1, is as follows: DTGVSQNPRHKITKRGQNVTFRCDPISEHNRLYWYRQTLGQGPEFLTYFQNEAQLEKSRLLSDRFSAERPKGSFSTLEIQRTEQGDSAMYLCASGGQNTEAFFGQGTRLTVV.

A word on this clone: This CDR3 is also generated by other DNA sequences in the sample. This rearrangement joins TRBV9 to TRBJ2-7; D may match TRBD1 or TRBD2 (5 bases each). The germline V gene encodes CDR1 SGDLS and CDR2 YYNGEE. The CDR3 loop spans 14 amino acids. Trimming shortened V by 3 bases and J by 0 bases, and 10 bases separated the two germline ends. CDR3 residues: CASSGGPSSYEQYF. The CDR3 bases are TGTGCCAGCAGCGGGGGACCGAGCTCCTACGAGCAGTACTTC. Drawing the rest from reference TRBV9 and TRBJ2-7, the complete variable domain is DSGVTQTPKHLITATGQRVTLRCSPRSGDLSVYWYQQSLDQGLQFLIQYYNGEERAKGNILERFSAQQFPDLHSELNLSSLELGDSALYFCASSGGPSSYEQYFGPGTRLTVT.

CDR3 in amino acids: CAWSRTSRGDTQYF. The CDR3 nucleotides are TGTGCCTGGAGTCGGACAAGCAGAGGAGATACGCAGTATTTT. V is TRBV30 and J is TRBJ2-3; possibly TRBD1 for D (5 bases). The CDR3 has 14 residues. The V and J ends lost 2 bases and 5 bases respectively, with 14 bases between them. Germline CDR1 GTSNPN, CDR2 SVGIG (reference sequence).

The V and J genes are TRBV7-6 and TRBJ2-3, with 8 bases matching TRBD2. Germline CDR1 SGHVS, CDR2 FNYEAQ. V was pared by 3 bases and J by 5 bases, with 7 bases of the junction left unmatched. This CDR3 spans 15 amino acids. CDR3 sequence reads: CASSLGAGEKDTQYF. DNA of the CDR3: TGTGCCAGCAGCTTGGGAGCGGGGGAGAAAGATACGCAGTATTTT.

As for this clone: This sample includes further DNA sequences coding for the same CDR3. This chain joins TRBV27 and TRBJ2-6; D unclear. The CDR3 length is 14 residues. Germline V gene sequence: CDR1 MNHEY, CDR2 SMNVEV (reference sequence). The V end lost 3 bases, the J end lost 0 bases, and 3 bases lay between the germline ends. The CDR3 coding sequence is TGTGCCAGCAGTTTCGGCTCTGGGGCCAACGTCCTGACTTTC. Encoded protein: CASSFGSGANVLTF.

V and J are TRBV10-2 and TRBJ1-6, with a tentative D call TRBD1 (6 bases). There are 13 residues in the CDR3. Germline V lookup: CDR1 WSHSY, CDR2 SAAADI. The germline V and J ends were trimmed by 4 bases and 7 bases, with 8 bases remaining between them. Here the CDR3 DNA reads TGCGCCAGCAGTGCAGGGGTCAATTCACCCCTCCACTTT. Its protein product is CASSAGVNSPLHF.